Below, 14 T cell receptor beta chains from the same sample are listed, as sequenced in a study of Ad26.COV2.S vaccination and SARS-CoV-2 variants (dated by TCRdb to the early 2020s). To prepare the library, the immunoSEQ multiplex PCR assay was applied. In its TCRdb copy, this immuneACCESS table keeps in-frame sequences only and misses some clones. Where compared with another copy, unresolved V genes explain less than half of these, and the others have no known cause. A total of some 400,000 clones appear in this sample, roughly 90% of them only once. The leading ten clones occupy about 2% of the sample. The treatment or condition tag for this specimen amounts to: over 15 received Ad26.COV2.S at low or high dose, single or two shots; about 5 received placebo; per-sample allocation not given. Repertoires of vaccine and placebo recipients were sequenced from samples collected on day 63 after the first injection.

The material was peripheral blood, obtained in a trial of Ad26.COV2.S vaccine versus placebo. The source is a person between 18 and 65 years old who received the Ad26.COV2.S COVID-19 vaccine or a placebo.

The genes are TRBV4-3 and TRBJ2-5; TRBD1 or TRBD2 may be the D gene (5 bases each). This CDR3 spans 15 amino acids. Trimming stripped 0 bases from V and 5 bases from J, with 13 bases between. From germline, CDR1 is LGHNA and CDR2 YSLEER. The CDR3 nucleotides read TGCGCCAGCAGCCAAGATTCGGGGCCTCGCGAGACCCAGTACTTC. This encodes CASSQDSGPRETQYF.

This clone appeared a single time. The chain carries TRBV29-1 and TRBJ2-5; TRBD1 might be the D (5 bases). This CDR3 contains 12 residues. V was shortened by 6 bases and J by 4 bases, with 12 bases between the two germline ends. Germline-derived CDR1 and CDR2 are SQVTM and ANQGSEA. The CDR3 DNA sequence: TGCAGCGTCCAGGGAAGGGGAGAGACCCAGTACTTC. It yields the protein CSVQGRGETQYF.

The J gene is TRBJ2-1, the V gene TRBV5-1; D possibly corresponds to TRBD1 (7 bases). The CDR3 is 15 amino acids. Germline CDR1 and CDR2: SGHRS and YFSETQ. Trimming took off 4 bases at V and 8 bases at J, with 19 bases between the two ends. The CDR3 bases are TGCGCCAGCAGCCGCGGGACAGCCACCCCGGATGAGCAGTTCTTC. Protein: CASSRGTATPDEQFF.

The rearrangement uses TRBV7-6 and TRBJ1-4; 9 nucleotides match TRBD1. V lost 5 bases, J lost 8 bases, and 9 bases stayed unmatched. The CDR3 loop spans 15 amino acids. CDR1 and CDR2 (germline): SGHVS, FNYEAQ. The CDR3 loop is CASSLTGTGSEKLFF. The CDR3 coding sequence is TGTGCCAGCAGCCTCACCGGGACAGGGTCGGAAAAACTGTTTTTT.

The chain joins TRBV7-9 to TRBJ1-1; D is uncertain. With 5 bases removed from V and 1 base from J, the gap between germline ends came to 11 bases. Germline V lookup: CDR1 SEHNR, CDR2 FQNEAQ (reference sequence). CDR3 length equals 14 residues. DNA for the CDR3: TGTGCCAGCAGCCCCGGACGGCAGAACACTGAAGCTTTCTTT. Its translation: CASSPGRQNTEAFF.

The gene calls are TRBV28 and TRBJ1-2; the D gene is possibly TRBD1 (5 bases). Trimming removed 5 bases at V and 7 bases at J, with 23 bases between. Per germline, CDR1 MDHEN and CDR2 SYDVKM. CDR3 length: 16 residues. CDR3 loop: CASSPSWGRLTGGYTF. Here the CDR3 DNA reads TGTGCCAGCAGTCCGAGTTGGGGCCGTCTCACGGGTGGCTACACCTTC.

This clone has only a few counts. The rearrangement joins TRBV19 to TRBJ2-7, with D perhaps matching TRBD1 (6 bases). The CDR3 has 16 amino acids. V shed 2 bases and J shed 2 bases, with 16 bases lying between them. Looked up from germline, CDR1 is LNHDA and CDR2 is SQIVND (reference sequence). The CDR3 DNA is TGTGCCAGTAGTATATCCGGGACACTGAAACCCTACGAGCAGTACTTC. It is translated as CASSISGTLKPYEQYF.

This clone was seen only a few times. This chain uses TRBV6-1 with TRBJ1-2; no clear D. Germline CDR1 is MNHNS and CDR2 is SASEGT. This CDR3 is 13 amino acids long. Trimming took off 3 bases at V and 4 bases at J, with 9 bases between the two ends. CDR3 residues: CASSESLVYGYTF. CDR3 nucleotides: TGTGCCAGCAGTGAGAGTTTGGTCTATGGCTACACCTTC.

V is TRBV3-1 (or the pseudogene TRBV3-2) and J is TRBJ2-1; 9 bases align to TRBD2. The V gene end was trimmed by 2 bases and the J gene end by 4 bases; junction bases not matched to a gene: 3. Germline values: CDR1 LGHDT, CDR2 YNNKEL (reference sequence). The CDR3 loop spans 15 amino acids. The CDR3 spells CASSQSLAGYNEQFF. Here the CDR3 DNA reads TGTGCCAGCAGCCAAAGCCTAGCGGGGTACAATGAGCAGTTCTTC.

This clone was found once. The chain recombines TRBV5-1 with TRBJ2-3; 13 nucleotides agree with TRBD2. Losses at the gene ends were 4 bases for V and 1 base for J; bases not matched to a gene: 6. Germline lookup yields CDR1 SGHRS and CDR2 YFSETQ. The CDR3 is 17 amino acids. CDR3 in DNA: TGCGCCAGCAGCCCCCGGACTAGCGGGGGAGGCACAGATACGCAGTATTTT. Protein product: CASSPRTSGGGTDTQYF.

The chain joins TRBV5-1 to TRBJ2-3; 13 bases line up with TRBD2. V lost 3 bases and J lost 1; bases outside the gene matches: 11. Germline CDR1 reads SGHRS; CDR2 reads YFSETQ. The CDR3 consists of 19 residues. The CDR3 DNA sequence: TGCGCCAGCAGCTCGACTTTACTAGCGGGAGGGCCGGGCACAGATACGCAGTATTTT. This translates into CASSSTLLAGGPGTDTQYF.

The rearrangement joins TRBV28 to TRBJ2-1; D might be TRBD1 or TRBD2, each matching 6 bases. CDR3 size: 16 residues. V lost 6 bases, J lost 1 base, and 16 bases lay in between. Germline-derived CDR1 and CDR2 are MDHEN and SYDVKM. In DNA, the CDR3 is TGTGCCAGCAGGGAAGCGGTAGGGGGGTCCTACAATGAGCAGTTCTTC. Translation: CASREAVGGSYNEQFF.

This clone appeared a single time. The chain employs TRBV11-2 and TRBJ2-3; possible D gene TRBD2, 5 bases. V was cut by 1 base and J by 1 base, with 9 bases left in between. The CDR3 sequence is 15 residues long. Germline CDR1 reads SGHAT; CDR2 reads FQNNGV. CDR3 nucleotides: TGTGCCAGCAGCTTAGGCCAGCGGCGCACAGATACGCAGTATTTT. Its translation: CASSLGQRRTDTQYF.

In DNA form, the CDR3 reads TGTGCCAGCAGTTTCTTACAAGGGGCAGTGCCCGGGGAGCTGTTTTTT. Encoded protein: CASSFLQGAVPGELFF. The chain couples TRBV28 to TRBJ2-2, with D possibly matching TRBD1 (5 bases). The V gene lost 3 bases and the J gene lost 6 bases, with 17 bases spanning the gap. Germline V gene data show CDR1 as MDHEN and CDR2 as SYDVKM. This CDR3 spans 16 amino acids.